This T cell receptor beta chain was observed in a study of blood T cells in healthy people across ages. Primed by a sample-barcoded 5' primer and a J-beta primer mix, a second PCR proceeded for roughly 6 to 12 cycles. The study obtained at least 3 million CDR3-containing paired-end reads from every sample. TCRdb re-called the 5' RACE reads with MiXCR, one entry per CDR3 protein. The data contain about 690,000 distinct CDR3 sequences, 35% to 50% of them singletons. PBMCs, at least 6.5 million per sample, were isolated. The germline V gene has CDR1 PRHDT and CDR2 FYEKMQ (reference sequence). The CDR3 sequence is 14 residues long. The germline V and J ends were trimmed by 8 bases and 1 base, with 14 bases remaining between them. A word on this clonotype: Its antigen is unknown.

Overall study results and limits: Strongly correlated with naive T cell percentage was TCR beta diversity.

This sequence originates from an elderly man in good health. Input material: blood. The chain employs TRBV13 and TRBJ1-2; no reliable D call. The CDR3, as DNA: TGTGCCAGCGGCCCCCCCCCACTTAACTATGGCTACACCTTC. This gives the protein CASGPPPLNYGYTF.